The clone carrying this TCR beta chain was observed many times. Its antigen is still unknown. These data are taken from a study of Graves' ophthalmopathy and Graves' hyperthyroidism. General study findings and limits: Discriminating ophthalmopathy from stable hyperthyroidism, a 13-signature model attained a sensitivity of 87.88% and a specificity of approximately 81%. The model's ophthalmopathy progression predictions had about 69% sensitivity and roughly 72% specificity. Blood repertoires reportedly contained most expanded thyroid clonotypes above 0.001 frequency.

Germline V gives CDR1 LNHDA, CDR2 SQIVND (reference sequence). The germline V and J ends were trimmed by 7 bases and 1 base, with 11 bases remaining between them. CDR3 length: 13 residues. None of the included patients had other autoimmune diseases, uncontrolled infections, pregnancy or lactation, as these led to exclusion. TCR beta CDR3 regions were amplified from RNA transcripts. RT-PCR was first run with HTBI primers, then multiplex PCR in a second round. From the multiplex PCR reads, TCRdb called clonotypes with MiXCR, one entry per CDR3 protein. The table has approximately 480,000 distinct CDR3 sequences, under 15% seen once.

Sequencing was carried out using blood. V usage is TRBV19 and J usage is TRBJ2-7, with D possibly matching TRBD2 (6 bases). The receptor comes from a woman under 40 with Graves' ophthalmopathy. The CDR3 DNA sequence: TGTGCCAGTACGGGGGAAGGGTCCTACGAGCAGTACTTC. Protein product: CASTGEGSYEQYF. The full variable domain, in which reference TRBV19 and TRBJ2-7 provide the parts outside the CDR3, is DGGITQSPKYLFRKEGQNVTLSCEQNLNHDAMYWYRQDPGQGLRLIYYSQIVNDFQKGDIAEGYSVSREKKESFPLTVTSAQKNPTAFYLCASTGEGSYEQYFGPGTRLTVT.